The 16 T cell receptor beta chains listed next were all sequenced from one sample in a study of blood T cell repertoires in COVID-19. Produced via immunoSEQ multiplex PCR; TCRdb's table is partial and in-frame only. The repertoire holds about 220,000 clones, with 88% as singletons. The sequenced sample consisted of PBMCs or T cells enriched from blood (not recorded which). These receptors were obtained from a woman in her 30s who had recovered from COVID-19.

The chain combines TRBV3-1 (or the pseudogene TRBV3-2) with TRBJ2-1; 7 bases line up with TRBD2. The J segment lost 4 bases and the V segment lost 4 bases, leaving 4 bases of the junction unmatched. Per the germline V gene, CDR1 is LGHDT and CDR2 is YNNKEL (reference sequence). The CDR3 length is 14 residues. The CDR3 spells CASSRTSAYNEQFF. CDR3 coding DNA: TGTGCCAGCAGCCGCACTAGCGCTTACAATGAGCAGTTCTTC.

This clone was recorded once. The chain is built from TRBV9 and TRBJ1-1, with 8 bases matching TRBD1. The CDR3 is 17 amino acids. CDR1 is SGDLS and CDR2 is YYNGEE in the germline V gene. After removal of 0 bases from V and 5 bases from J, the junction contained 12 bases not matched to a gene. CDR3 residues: CASSVVSGQGPRTEAFF. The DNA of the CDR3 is TGTGCCAGCAGCGTAGTATCTGGACAGGGTCCAAGGACTGAAGCTTTCTTT. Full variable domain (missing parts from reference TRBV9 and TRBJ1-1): DSGVTQTPKHLITATGQRVTLRCSPRSGDLSVYWYQQSLDQGLQFLIQYYNGEERAKGNILERFSAQQFPDLHSELNLSSLELGDSALYFCASSVVSGQGPRTEAFFGQGTRLTVV.

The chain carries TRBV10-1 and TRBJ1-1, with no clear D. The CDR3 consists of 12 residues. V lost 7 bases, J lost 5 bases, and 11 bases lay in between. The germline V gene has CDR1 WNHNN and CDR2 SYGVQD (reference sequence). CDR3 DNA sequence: TGCGCCAGCATCACGAGGGAAACTGAAGCTTTCTTT. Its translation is CASITRETEAFF.

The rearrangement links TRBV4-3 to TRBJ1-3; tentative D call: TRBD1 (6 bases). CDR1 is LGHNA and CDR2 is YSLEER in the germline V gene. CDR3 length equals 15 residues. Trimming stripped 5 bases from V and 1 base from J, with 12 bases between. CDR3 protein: CASSLRQASGNTIYF. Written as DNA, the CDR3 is TGCGCCAGCAGCTTACGACAGGCTTCTGGAAACACCATATATTTT.

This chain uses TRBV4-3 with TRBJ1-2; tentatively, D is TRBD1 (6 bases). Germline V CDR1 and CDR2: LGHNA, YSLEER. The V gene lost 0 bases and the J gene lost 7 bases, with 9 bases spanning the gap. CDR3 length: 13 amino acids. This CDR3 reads CASSQELQGGYTF. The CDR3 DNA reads TGCGCCAGCAGCCAAGAGTTACAGGGTGGCTACACCTTC.

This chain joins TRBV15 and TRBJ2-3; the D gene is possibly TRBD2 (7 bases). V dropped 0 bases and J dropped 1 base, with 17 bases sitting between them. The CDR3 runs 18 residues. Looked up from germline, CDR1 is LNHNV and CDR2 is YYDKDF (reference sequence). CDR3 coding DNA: TGTGCCACCAGCAGAGATCTGAAGGCGGGGGCCCGCACAGATACGCAGTATTTT. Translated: CATSRDLKAGARTDTQYF.

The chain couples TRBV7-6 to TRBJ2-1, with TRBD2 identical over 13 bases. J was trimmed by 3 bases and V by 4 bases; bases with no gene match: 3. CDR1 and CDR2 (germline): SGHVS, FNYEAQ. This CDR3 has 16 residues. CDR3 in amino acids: CASSSRTSGGYNEQFF. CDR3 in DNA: TGTGCCAGCAGCTCGCGGACTAGCGGGGGCTACAATGAGCAGTTCTTC. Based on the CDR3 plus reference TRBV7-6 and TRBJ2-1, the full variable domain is GAGVSQSPRYKVTKRGQDVALRCDPISGHVSLYWYRQALGQGPEFLTYFNYEAQQDKSGLPNDRFSAERPEGSISTLTIQRTEQRDSAMYRCASSSRTSGGYNEQFFGPGTRLTVL.

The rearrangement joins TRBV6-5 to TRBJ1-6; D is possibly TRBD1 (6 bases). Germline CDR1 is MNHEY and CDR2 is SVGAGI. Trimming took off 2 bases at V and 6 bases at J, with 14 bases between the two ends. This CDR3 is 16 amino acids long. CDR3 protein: CASSYASGALNSPLHF. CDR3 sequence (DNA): TGTGCCAGCAGTTACGCATCAGGGGCCCTTAATTCACCCCTCCACTTT.

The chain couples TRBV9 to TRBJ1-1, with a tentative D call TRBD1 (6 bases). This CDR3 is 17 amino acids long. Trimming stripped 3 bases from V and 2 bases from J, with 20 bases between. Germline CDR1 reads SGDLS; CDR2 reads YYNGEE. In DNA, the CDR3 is TGTGCCAGCAGCGACCTTAGGGGGGGCTCGGCTAACACTGAAGCTTTCTTT. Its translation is CASSDLRGGSANTEAFF.

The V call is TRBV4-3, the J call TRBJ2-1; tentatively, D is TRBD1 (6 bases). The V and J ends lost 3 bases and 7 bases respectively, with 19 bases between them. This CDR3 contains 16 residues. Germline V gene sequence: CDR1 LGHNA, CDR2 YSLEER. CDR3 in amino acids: CASSHIHRDEDNEQFF. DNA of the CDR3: TGCGCCAGCAGCCATATCCACAGGGATGAGGATAATGAGCAGTTCTTC.

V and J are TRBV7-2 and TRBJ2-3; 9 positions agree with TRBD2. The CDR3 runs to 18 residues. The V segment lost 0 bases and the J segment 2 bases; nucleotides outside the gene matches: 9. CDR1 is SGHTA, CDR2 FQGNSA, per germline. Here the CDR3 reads CASSLAPSGAPSTDTQYF. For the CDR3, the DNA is TGTGCCAGCAGCTTAGCGCCTAGCGGGGCCCCCTCCACAGATACGCAGTATTTT. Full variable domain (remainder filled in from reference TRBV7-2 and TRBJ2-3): GAGVSQSPSNKVTEKGKDVELRCDPISGHTALYWYRQSLGQGLEFLIYFQGNSAPDKSGLPSDRFSAERTGGSVSTLTIQRTQQEDSAVYLCASSLAPSGAPSTDTQYFGPGTRLTVL.

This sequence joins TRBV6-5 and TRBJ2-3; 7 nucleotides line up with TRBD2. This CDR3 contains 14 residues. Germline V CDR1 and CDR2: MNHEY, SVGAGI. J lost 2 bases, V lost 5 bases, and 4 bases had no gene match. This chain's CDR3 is CASSRLANTDTQYF. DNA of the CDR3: TGTGCCAGCAGTCGACTAGCTAACACAGATACGCAGTATTTT.

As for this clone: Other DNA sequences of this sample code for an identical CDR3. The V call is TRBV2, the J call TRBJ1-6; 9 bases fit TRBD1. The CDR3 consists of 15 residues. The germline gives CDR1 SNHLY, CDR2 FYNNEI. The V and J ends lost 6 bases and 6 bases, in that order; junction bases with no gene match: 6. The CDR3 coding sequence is TGTGCCAGCAGCTTACAGGGGGCGAGTAATTCACCCCTCCACTTT. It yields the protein CASSLQGASNSPLHF.

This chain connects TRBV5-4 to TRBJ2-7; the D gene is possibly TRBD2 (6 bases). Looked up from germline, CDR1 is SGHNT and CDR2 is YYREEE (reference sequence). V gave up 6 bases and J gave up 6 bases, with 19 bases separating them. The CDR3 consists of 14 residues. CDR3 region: CASTSPVGTGEQYF. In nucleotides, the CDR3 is TGTGCCAGCACCTCCCCGGTGGGGACTGGCGAGCAGTACTTC.

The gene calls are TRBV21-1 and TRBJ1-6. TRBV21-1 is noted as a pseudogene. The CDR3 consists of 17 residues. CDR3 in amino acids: CASSLLWRLSYNSPLHF. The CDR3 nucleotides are TGTGCCAGCAGCCTCCTCTGGCGGCTCTCCTATAATTCACCCCTCCACTTT.

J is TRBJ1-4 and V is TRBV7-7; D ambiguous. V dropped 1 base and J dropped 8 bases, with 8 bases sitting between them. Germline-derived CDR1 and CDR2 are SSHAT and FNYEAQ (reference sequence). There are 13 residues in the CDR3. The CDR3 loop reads CASSLDPGEKLFF. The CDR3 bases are TGTGCCAGCAGCTTAGACCCGGGAGAAAAACTGTTTTTT.